This T cell receptor beta chain is from a study of spatial heterogeneity in lung cancer. Study information: The count of detected beta-chain sequences consistently exceeded that of alpha-chain sequences. Tumor-region TCR transcript counts correlated strongly with a T cell module score from matched bulk RNA-seq. Study observations and caveats: Coverage estimated for tumor T cells reached 5.5% to 8.5% for alpha chains and roughly 13% for beta chains. Mutation tallies in tumors tracked expanded intratumoral alpha and beta TCR counts.

TCRdb reanalysed the 5' RACE reads using MiXCR and keeps one entry per CDR3 protein. The sample lists 20,000 to 25,000 distinct CDR3 sequences, roughly 10% occurring once. V was cut by 4 bases and J by 5 bases, with 10 bases left in between. Germline CDR1 and CDR2: MGHRA and YSYEKL. The CDR3 has 13 residues. As to time point: sample taken at primary tumor resection. Whole RNA obtained from tumor, nontumor lung or frozen PBMC underwent sequencing without sorting. With regard to this clonotype: The antigen remains undetermined.

The sequences come from lung tumor tissue, collected at surgery. The TCR sequence derives from a male donor with early-stage non-small cell lung cancer. This rearrangement joins TRBV4-1 to TRBJ2-3; D may be TRBD1 (6 bases). CDR3 nucleotide sequence: TGCGCCAGCAGCCGGTCACAGGGAGATACGCAGTATTTT. This gives the protein CASSRSQGDTQYF.